The 12 T cell receptor beta chains presented below share a single source sample, sequenced in a study of response to subunit inactivated influenza vaccine. MiXCR, run by TCRdb on the RT-PCR reads, gives a single entry per CDR3 protein. Of 630,000 or so distinct CDR3 sequences listed, about a sixth were seen once; the top ten hold roughly 11%. The source was PBMCs from blood, collected roughly 12 days after vaccination. Receptors were obtained from a man over 45 who received an inactivated influenza vaccine.

The chain joins TRBV18 to TRBJ1-1; D perhaps matches TRBD1 (6 bases). Trimming removed 1 base at V and 12 bases at J, with 15 bases between. This CDR3 contains 13 residues. Germline lookup yields CDR1 KGHSH and CDR2 LQKENI. The CDR3 DNA follows: TGTGCCAGCTCACCACGTAGTCAGGGGATGACTTTCTTT. This encodes CASSPRSQGMTFF.

This clonotype came up once. A much larger clone lies a single base off, so this may be a read error. The V gene is TRBV9, the J gene TRBJ2-6, with 9 bases aligning to TRBD1. Germline V CDR1 and CDR2: SGDLS, YYNGEE. The CDR3 contains 17 residues. CDR3 nucleotides: TGTGCCAGCAGCGCGGGGACAGGGAGGGTTGGGGCCAACTTCCTGACTTTC. Its protein product is CASSAGTGRVGANFLTF.

Only a few counts were recorded for this clonotype. The chain is built from TRBV20-1 and TRBJ2-6; tentative D call: TRBD1 (6 bases). Trimming took off 6 bases at V and 1 base at J, with 10 bases between the two ends. CDR3 length equals 14 residues. Germline V CDR1 and CDR2: DFQATT, SNEGSKA (reference sequence). The CDR3 spells CSAPGQSGANVLTF. The CDR3 coding sequence is TGCAGTGCCCCCGGACAGTCTGGGGCCAACGTCCTGACTTTC.

This clonotype was found many times. V and J are TRBV29-1 and TRBJ2-1; maybe TRBD2 (10 bases). Trimming pared 4 bases from V and 1 base from J, leaving 26 bases between. This CDR3 comprises 19 residues. Germline V lookup: CDR1 SQVTM, CDR2 ANQGSEA. CDR3 residues: CSVGNRGRLAGASYNEQFF. CDR3 nucleotides: TGCAGCGTTGGGAACAGGGGGCGCCTAGCGGGGGCTTCCTACAATGAGCAGTTCTTC.

This clonotype was detected a few times. The gene calls are TRBV20-1 and TRBJ2-1; possibly TRBD2 for D (6 bases). The germline V and J ends were trimmed by 3 bases and 7 bases, with 19 bases remaining between them. Germline-derived CDR1 and CDR2 are DFQATT and SNEGSKA (reference sequence). This CDR3 spans 15 amino acids. CDR3 region: CSARAAALAKNEQFF. The CDR3 coding sequence is TGCAGTGCTAGGGCTGCGGCGCTAGCGAAAAATGAGCAGTTCTTC.

This chain joins TRBV6-2 or TRBV6-3 and TRBJ1-1; no clear D. V lost 2 bases, J lost 0 bases, and 7 bases lay in between. Per germline, CDR1 MNHEY and CDR2 SVGEGT. The CDR3 covers 14 residues. The CDR3 protein is CASSYGSVNTEAFF. In nucleotides, the CDR3 is TGTGCCAGCAGTTACGGGTCTGTGAACACTGAAGCTTTCTTT.

There are many counts of this clonotype. The chain combines TRBV5-1 with TRBJ2-3; 12 nucleotides agree with TRBD2. This CDR3 region has 20 residues. The germline V gene has CDR1 SGHRS and CDR2 YFSETQ. Trimming removed 0 bases from V and 6 bases from J; junction bases left unmatched: 17. The CDR3 loop is CASSLVPLLAGGPKLDTQYF. The CDR3 coding sequence is TGCGCCAGCAGCTTGGTACCCCTACTAGCGGGGGGACCGAAACTTGATACGCAGTATTTT.

Remarks on this clonotype: The missing conserved phenylalanine or tryptophan at the end of this CDR3 makes a read error likely. The chain carries TRBV28 and TRBJ2-7; 10 bases map to TRBD1. V was clipped by 6 bases and J by 5 bases; unmatched bases: 4. CDR3 length equals 13 residues. Looked up from germline, CDR1 is MDHEN and CDR2 is SYDVKM. The CDR3 DNA sequence: TGTGCCAGCAGGCCGGGACAGGGGAACGAGCAGTACCTC. Protein product: CASRPGQGNEQYL.

The V and J genes are TRBV11-2 and TRBJ2-3, with D possibly being TRBD2 (5 bases). The V and J ends lost 5 bases and 0 bases respectively, with 15 bases between them. Germline CDR1 and CDR2: SGHAT and FQNNGV. The CDR3 is made up of 16 amino acids. For the CDR3, the DNA is TGTGCCAGCAGCCCCTATCAAGGCGGGAGCACAGATACGCAGTATTTT. It specifies CASSPYQGGSTDTQYF.

This clonotype has more than one count but fewer than ten. The chain joins TRBV4-2 to TRBJ1-1; D call uncertain. Between the trimmed V and J ends, which lost 1 base and 1 base, there was a span of 10 bases. Germline V gene lookup returns CDR1 LGHNA and CDR2 YNFKEQ. CDR3 size: 15 residues. The CDR3 DNA reads as TGTGCCAGCAGCCAAGGAGATGTAGCGAACACTGAAGCTTTCTTT. It specifies CASSQGDVANTEAFF.

This clonotype has only a few counts. A read error may account for a junction end that differs from germline. J is TRBJ2-7 and V is TRBV13, with D uncertain. Germline V CDR1 and CDR2: PRHDT, FYEKMQ (reference sequence). The CDR3 length is 14 residues. The DNA of the CDR3 is TGTGCCAGCAGCCTAGGATTGACCTCCTACGAGCAGTACTTC. Translating gives CASSLGLTSYEQYF.

V gene TRBV15 combines with J gene TRBJ2-1; D might be TRBD2 (6 bases). Germline assignment: CDR1 LNHNV and CDR2 YYDKDF (reference sequence). The length of the CDR3 is 13 residues. Trimming shortened V by 2 bases and J by 16 bases, and 18 bases separated the two germline ends. The CDR3 loop is CATSRQGPGLKFF. CDR3 nucleotides: TGTGCCACCAGCAGACAGGGACCGGGACTGAAATTCTTC.